This T cell receptor beta chain was retrieved from a study of T cell responses to AZD1222 COVID-19 vaccine. Regarding the study as a whole: No day 14 peak samples; only post-peak repertoires were characterized. Only five or six people who got AZD1222 tested seropositive at baseline.

Regarding this clone: Its target is not known.

V was cut by 5 bases and J by 4 bases, with 14 bases left in between. Germline loops: CDR1 SEHNR, CDR2 FQNEAQ (reference sequence). The CDR3 contains 14 residues. Assay: immunoSEQ multiplex PCR; the TCRdb copy retains only in-frame clones and omits some. Of roughly 100,000 clones listed, approximately 88% are singletons. The chain carries TRBV7-9 and TRBJ1-2; D may be TRBD1 (5 bases). The TCR comes from an adult in good health. This specimen was peripheral blood, taken on day 0 of AZD1222 vaccination. The CDR3 protein is CASSPPRDGYGYTF. The CDR3 DNA sequence: TGTGCCAGCAGCCCGCCCAGGGATGGCTATGGCTACACCTTC.